By frequency in the sample, the clone carrying this TCR beta chain is large (0.1 to 1%). Antigen unknown. In a library made to pick up alpha chains, this beta chain is a stray read with a size that means little. Time point here: sample taken at primary tumor resection. From tumor, nontumor lung or frozen PBMC, whole RNA was taken unsorted for sequencing. The sample belongs to a study of spatial heterogeneity in lung cancer. Regarding the study as a whole: Tumoral mutation counts were tracked by counts of expanded intratumoral alpha and beta TCRs. Of tumor T cells, an estimated coverage of approximately 7.2% was reached for alpha chains and 13% to 15% for beta chains. Expanded TCRs that were ubiquitous or regional had counts tracking ubiquitous and regional nonsynonymous mutations, respectively.

TCR cDNA molecules each had a unique molecular identifier. Each CDR3 protein gets one entry after TCRdb re-called the 5' RACE reads with MiXCR. The profile shows over a thousand distinct CDR3 sequences, 10% of them singletons. Germline values: CDR1 LGHNA, CDR2 YSLEER. Trimming pared 0 bases from V and 3 bases from J, leaving 11 bases between. The CDR3 loop spans 15 amino acids. The rearrangement uses TRBV4-3 and TRBJ1-1; D remains unclear. This TCR was sampled from a female donor with early-stage non-small cell lung cancer. Specimen: lung tumor tissue, collected at surgery. This CDR3 is CASSQEMVSYTEAFF. The CDR3 DNA reads as TGCGCCAGCAGCCAAGAAATGGTCTCTTACACTGAAGCTTTCTTT.